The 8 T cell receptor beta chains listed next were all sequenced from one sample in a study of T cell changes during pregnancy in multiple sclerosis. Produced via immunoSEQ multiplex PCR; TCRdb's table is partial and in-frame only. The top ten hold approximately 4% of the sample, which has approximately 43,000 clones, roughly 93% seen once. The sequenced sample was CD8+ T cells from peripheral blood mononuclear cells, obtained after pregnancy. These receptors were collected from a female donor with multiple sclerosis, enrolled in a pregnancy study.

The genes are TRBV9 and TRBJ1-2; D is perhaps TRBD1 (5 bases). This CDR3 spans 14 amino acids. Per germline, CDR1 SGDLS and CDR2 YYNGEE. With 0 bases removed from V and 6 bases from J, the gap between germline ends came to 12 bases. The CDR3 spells CASSVATGGDGYTF. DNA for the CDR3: TGTGCCAGCAGCGTAGCTACTGGGGGGGATGGCTACACCTTC.

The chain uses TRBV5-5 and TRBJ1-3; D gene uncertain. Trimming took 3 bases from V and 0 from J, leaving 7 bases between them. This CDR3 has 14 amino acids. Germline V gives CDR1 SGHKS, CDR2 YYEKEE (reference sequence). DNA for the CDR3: TGTGCCAGCAGCTCACAGAACTCTGGAAACACCATATATTTT. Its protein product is CASSSQNSGNTIYF.

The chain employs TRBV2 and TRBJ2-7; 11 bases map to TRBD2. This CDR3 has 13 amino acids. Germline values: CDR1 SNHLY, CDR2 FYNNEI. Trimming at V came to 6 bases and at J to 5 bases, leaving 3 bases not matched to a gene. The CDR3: CASRVAGGDEQYF. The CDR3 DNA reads TGTGCCAGCAGGGTAGCGGGAGGGGACGAGCAGTACTTC.

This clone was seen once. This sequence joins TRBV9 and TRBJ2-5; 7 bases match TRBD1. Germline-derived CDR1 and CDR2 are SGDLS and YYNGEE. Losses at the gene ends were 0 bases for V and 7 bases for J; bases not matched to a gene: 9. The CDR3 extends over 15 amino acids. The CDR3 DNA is TGTGCCAGCAGCGTAGATGGGGGCCCAGGGGGGACCCAGTACTTC. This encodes CASSVDGGPGGTQYF.

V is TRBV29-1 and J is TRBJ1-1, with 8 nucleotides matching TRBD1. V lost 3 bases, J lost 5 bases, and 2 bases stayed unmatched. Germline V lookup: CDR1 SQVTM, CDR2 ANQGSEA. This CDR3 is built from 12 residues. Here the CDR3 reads CSVDRGRTEAFF. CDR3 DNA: TGCAGCGTTGACAGGGGGCGGACTGAAGCTTTCTTT.

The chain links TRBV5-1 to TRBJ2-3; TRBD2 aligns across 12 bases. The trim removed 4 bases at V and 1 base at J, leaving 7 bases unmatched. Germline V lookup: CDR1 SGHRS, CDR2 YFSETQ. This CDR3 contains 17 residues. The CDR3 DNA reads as TGCGCCAGCAGCCCCACCCGACTAGCGGGGGGCACAGATACGCAGTATTTT. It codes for CASSPTRLAGGTDTQYF.

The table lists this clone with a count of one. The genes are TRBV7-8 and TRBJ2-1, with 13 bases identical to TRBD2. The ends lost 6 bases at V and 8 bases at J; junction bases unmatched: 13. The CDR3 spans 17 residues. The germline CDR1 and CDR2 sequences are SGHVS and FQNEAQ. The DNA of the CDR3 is TGTGCCAGCAGTTCCGGGACTAGCGGGGTTGGTTGGGATGAGCAGTTCTTC. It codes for CASSSGTSGVGWDEQFF.

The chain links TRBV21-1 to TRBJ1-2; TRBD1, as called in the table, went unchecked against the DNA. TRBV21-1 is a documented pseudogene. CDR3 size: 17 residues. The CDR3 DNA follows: TGTGCCAGCAGCAAAGCCCTCGACAGGGGTCGTAACTATGGCTACACCTTC. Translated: CASSKALDRGRNYGYTF.